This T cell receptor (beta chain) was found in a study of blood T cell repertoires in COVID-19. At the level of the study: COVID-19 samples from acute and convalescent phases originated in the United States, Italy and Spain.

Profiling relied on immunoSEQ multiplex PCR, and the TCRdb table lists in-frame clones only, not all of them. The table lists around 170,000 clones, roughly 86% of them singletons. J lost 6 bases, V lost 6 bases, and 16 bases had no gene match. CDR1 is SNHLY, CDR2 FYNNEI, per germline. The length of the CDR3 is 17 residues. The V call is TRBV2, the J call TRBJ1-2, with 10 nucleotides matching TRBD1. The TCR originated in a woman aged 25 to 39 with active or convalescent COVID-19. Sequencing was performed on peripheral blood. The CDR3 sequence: CASRAFRDRGSWDGYTF. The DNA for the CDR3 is TGTGCCAGCAGAGCCTTCCGGGACAGGGGTTCCTGGGATGGCTACACCTTC.